The sequence of this T cell receptor beta chain was determined in a study of CD8 T cells in ankylosing spondylitis. Points from the study as a whole: Clones that were linked to disease were CD8+ and were relatively rare in peripheral blood. Within ankylosing spondylitis blood, a TCR beta motif made up of roughly eight highly homologous variants appeared to be characteristic. Significantly higher representation of disease-linked clones was reported for matched ankylosing spondylitis synovial fluid.

Remarks on this clonotype: Antigen: not known.

TCRdb recomputed calls from the 5' RACE reads with MiXCR, one row per CDR3 protein. The sample holds a few hundred thousand distinct CDR3 sequences, 20% to 25% seen once. CDR1 is MGHRA and CDR2 is YSYEKL in the germline V gene. The CDR3 extends over 16 amino acids. Trimming removed 1 base from V and 2 bases from J; junction bases left unmatched: 4. The sample comprised blood, either unsorted or a sorted T cell fraction (not recorded which). This TCR was recovered from a male donor with ankylosing spondylitis. V is TRBV4-1 and J is TRBJ2-7; 11 nucleotides match TRBD1. This CDR3 is CASSQGQGQGAYEQYF. The CDR3 DNA follows: TGCGCCAGCAGCCAAGGACAGGGACAGGGGGCCTACGAGCAGTACTTC.